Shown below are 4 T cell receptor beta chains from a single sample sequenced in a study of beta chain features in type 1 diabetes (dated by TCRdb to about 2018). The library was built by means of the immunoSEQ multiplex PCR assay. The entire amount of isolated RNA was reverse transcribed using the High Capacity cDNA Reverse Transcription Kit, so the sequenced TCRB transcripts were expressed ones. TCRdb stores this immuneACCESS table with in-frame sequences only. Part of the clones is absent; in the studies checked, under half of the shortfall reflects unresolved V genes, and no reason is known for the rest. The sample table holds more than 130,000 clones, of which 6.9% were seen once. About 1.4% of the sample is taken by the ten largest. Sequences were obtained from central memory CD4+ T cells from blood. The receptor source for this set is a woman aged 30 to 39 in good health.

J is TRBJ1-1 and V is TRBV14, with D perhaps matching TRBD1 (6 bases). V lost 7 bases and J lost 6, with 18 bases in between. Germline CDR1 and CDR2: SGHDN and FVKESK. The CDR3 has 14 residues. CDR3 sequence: CASTLQGTNSEAFF. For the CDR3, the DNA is TGTGCCAGCACCCTTCAGGGGACCAACTCTGAAGCTTTCTTT.

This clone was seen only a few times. CDR3 region: CASSETGFNEQFF. The CDR3 nucleotides read TGTGCCAGCAGCGAAACAGGGTTCAATGAGCAGTTCTTC. The chain has TRBV9 and TRBJ2-1, with D perhaps TRBD1 (6 bases). From germline, CDR1 is SGDLS and CDR2 YYNGEE. V was pared by 3 bases and J by 6 bases, with 10 bases between. The CDR3 runs to 13 residues.

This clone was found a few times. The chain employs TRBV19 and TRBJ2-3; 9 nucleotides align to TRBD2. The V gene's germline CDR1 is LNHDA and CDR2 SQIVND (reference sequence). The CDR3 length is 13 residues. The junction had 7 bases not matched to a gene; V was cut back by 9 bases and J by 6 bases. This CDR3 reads CARISGRADTQYF. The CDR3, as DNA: TGTGCCAGGATTAGCGGGAGAGCCGATACGCAGTATTTT.

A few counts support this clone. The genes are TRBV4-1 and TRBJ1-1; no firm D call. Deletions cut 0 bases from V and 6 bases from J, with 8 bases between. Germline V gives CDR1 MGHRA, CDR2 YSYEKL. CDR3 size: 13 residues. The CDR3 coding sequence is TGCGCCAGCAGCCAAGAGCGGGGAGCTGAAGCTTTCTTT. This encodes CASSQERGAEAFF.